These 18 T cell receptor beta chains originate from one sample sequenced in a study of CD8+CD57+ T cells in acquired aplastic anemia. TCR beta VDJ and CDR3 profiling used genomic DNA as template. TCRdb fed the reads into MiXCR, producing one record per CDR3 protein. Found here are around 150,000 distinct CDR3 sequences, less than 45% of them singletons; the top ten hold less than 8.5%. What was sequenced was sorted CD4+, CD8+, or CD8+CD57+ T cells (not recorded which) from PBMCs. These receptors all stem from a human donor in good health, serving as a control.

CDR3 bases: TGTGCCAGCACCACAGAGAACACTGAAGCTTTCTTT. It is translated as CASTTENTEAFF. The gene calls are TRBV2 and TRBJ1-1; D is unresolved. The CDR3 extends over 12 amino acids. The germline V gene has CDR1 SNHLY and CDR2 FYNNEI. With 7 bases removed from V and 1 base from J, the gap between germline ends came to 7 bases.

The rearrangement joins TRBV29-1 to TRBJ1-1, with D possibly being TRBD1 (6 bases). This CDR3 spans 13 amino acids. V shed 5 bases and J shed 2 bases, with 12 bases lying between them. Germline V gene lookup returns CDR1 SQVTM and CDR2 ANQGSEA. The CDR3 loop reads CSVNAGDNTEAFF. CDR3 nucleotide sequence: TGCAGCGTTAATGCAGGGGATAACACTGAAGCTTTCTTT.

As for this clonotype: The germline gene is not matched at one end of the junction; a read error may be the cause. The J gene is TRBJ1-4, the V gene TRBV25-1; the match to TRBD1 covers 9 bases. The CDR3 runs 15 residues. The germline V gene has CDR1 MGHDK and CDR2 SYGVNS. The DNA for the CDR3 is TGTGCCTGCAGTGAAGGGGGACAGGGTGAAAGAAAACTGTTTTTT. Translating it yields CACSEGGQGERKLFF. The full variable domain, its missing parts supplied by reference TRBV25-1 and TRBJ1-4, is EADIYQTPRYLVIGTGKKITLECSQTMGHDKMYWYQQDPGMELHLIHYSYGVNSTEKGDLSSESTVSRIRTEHFPLTLESARPSHTSQYLCACSEGGQGERKLFFGSGTQLSVL.

This clonotype occurred many times. V usage is TRBV5-5 and J usage is TRBJ1-2; no reliable D call. CDR1 and CDR2 from the germline V gene are SGHKS and YYEKEE (reference sequence). V was shortened by 4 bases and J by 0 bases, with 10 bases between the two germline ends. The CDR3 has 14 residues. The CDR3 protein is CASSAGSTNYGYTF. DNA of the CDR3: TGTGCCAGCAGCGCTGGGTCCACTAACTATGGCTACACCTTC. The entire variable domain, with the rest obtained from reference TRBV5-5 and TRBJ1-2, is as follows: DAGVTQSPTHLIKTRGQQVTLRCSPISGHKSVSWYQQVLGQGPQFIFQYYEKEERGRGNFPDRFSARQFPNYSSELNVNALLLGDSALYLCASSAGSTNYGYTFGSGTRLTVV.

The chain joins TRBV15 to TRBJ2-1; D is undetermined. Germline V gene sequence: CDR1 LNHNV, CDR2 YYDKDF (reference sequence). Trimming took off 1 base at V and 9 bases at J, with 7 bases between the two ends. The CDR3 sequence is 12 residues long. The DNA for the CDR3 is TGTGCCACCAGCAGAGTTGGCTTTGAGCAGTTCTTC. Protein sequence: CATSRVGFEQFF.

This clonotype was recorded a few times. The V and J genes are TRBV3-1 and TRBJ2-5; 14 bases fit TRBD2. The CDR3 length is 18 residues. CDR1 is LGHDT, CDR2 YNNKEL, per germline (reference sequence). J lost 0 bases, V lost 4 bases, and 7 bases had no gene match. Here the CDR3 DNA reads TGTGCCAGCAGCCGAAGACTAGCGGGGGGGTTGTACCAAGAGACCCAGTACTTC. This encodes CASSRRLAGGLYQETQYF.

This clonotype appeared a single time. The chain couples TRBV2 to TRBJ2-2; tentatively, D is TRBD1 (5 bases). CDR1 SNHLY and CDR2 FYNNEI come from the germline V gene. The V end was cut by 5 bases, the J end by 2 bases, with 6 bases between. The CDR3 covers 13 residues. In DNA form, the CDR3 reads TGTGCCAGCAGTAGGGGTAACACCGGGGAGCTGTTTTTT. It yields the protein CASSRGNTGELFF.

This clonotype was seen at least ten times. V is TRBV20-1 and J is TRBJ1-3; the D is unclear. The CDR3 sequence is 16 residues long. V was trimmed by 5 bases and J by 0 bases, leaving 17 bases between them. Germline V lookup: CDR1 DFQATT, CDR2 SNEGSKA (reference sequence). CDR3 sequence reads: CSAFHMMEGSGNTIYF. CDR3 coding DNA: TGCAGTGCTTTCCATATGATGGAAGGCTCTGGAAACACCATATATTTT.

The chain employs TRBV30 and TRBJ1-2; possibly TRBD1 for D (5 bases). The germline CDR1 and CDR2 sequences are GTSNPN and SVGIG (reference sequence). The CDR3 is made up of 13 amino acids. V lost 3 bases, J lost 0 bases, and 8 bases lay in between. CDR3 region: CAWRAGTNYGYTF. The CDR3 DNA is TGTGCCTGGAGAGCAGGGACTAACTATGGCTACACCTTC.

This clonotype was seen at least ten times. This chain joins TRBV6-1 and TRBJ1-1; 8 positions match TRBD1. The length of the CDR3 is 13 residues. The junction had 1 base not matched to a gene; V was cut back by 6 bases and J by 1 base. Looked up from germline, CDR1 is MNHNS and CDR2 is SASEGT. CDR3 loop: CASSGQGNTEAFF. CDR3 coding DNA: TGTGCCAGCAGCGGACAGGGGAACACTGAAGCTTTCTTT.

This clonotype was observed many times. CDR3 DNA sequence: TGTGCCAGCAGCTTTGACAGTCAGCCCCAGCATTTT. Its protein product is CASSFDSQPQHF. The V and J genes are TRBV7-2 and TRBJ1-5; D might be TRBD1 (5 bases). There are 12 residues in the CDR3. CDR1 and CDR2 from the germline V gene are SGHTA and FQGNSA. V dropped 3 bases and J dropped 6 bases, with 6 bases sitting between them. The full variable domain, completed using reference TRBV7-2 and TRBJ1-5, is GAGVSQSPSNKVTEKGKDVELRCDPISGHTALYWYRQSLGQGLEFLIYFQGNSAPDKSGLPSDRFSAERTGGSVSTLTIQRTQQEDSAVYLCASSFDSQPQHFGDGTRLSIL.

The chain carries TRBV6-1 and TRBJ2-5, with TRBD2 matching 14 bases. The germline gives CDR1 MNHNS, CDR2 SASEGT. The CDR3 length is 16 residues. J gave up 4 bases and V 4 bases, and 5 bases lay outside the gene matches. CDR3 loop: CASSGGTSGGGETQYF. CDR3 coding DNA: TGTGCCAGCAGTGGTGGGACTAGCGGGGGAGGAGAGACCCAGTACTTC.

This clonotype occurred a few times. A much larger clone is a single base away; this may be a read error. V is TRBV6-1 and J is TRBJ2-3; unclear D gene. Looked up from germline, CDR1 is MNHNS and CDR2 is SASEGT. CDR3 length equals 11 residues. The CDR3 DNA is TGTGCCGGCAGCCACGAAGGTACGCAGTATTTT. Amino acid sequence: CAGSHEGTQYF.

This clonotype was counted many times. This chain connects TRBV5-1 to TRBJ2-7; 9 bases align to TRBD2. V dropped 0 bases and J dropped 6; count of bases not matched to a gene: 4. Germline-derived CDR1 and CDR2 are SGHRS and YFSETQ. This CDR3 contains 14 residues. The CDR3 reads CASSLGPAGGEQYF. CDR3 nucleotide sequence: TGCGCCAGCAGCTTGGGCCCAGCGGGAGGCGAGCAGTACTTC.

In regard to this clonotype: A much larger clonotype is one base distant, so this may be a read error. The V call is TRBV3-1, the J call TRBJ1-1; D possibly corresponds to TRBD1 (5 bases). The CDR3 totals 12 residues. The V gene's germline CDR1 is LGHDT and CDR2 YNNKEL (reference sequence). DNA for the CDR3: TGTGCCAGCAGCCCGAACAGGATTGAAGCTTCCTTT. It codes for CASSPNRIEASF.

The chain has TRBV19 and TRBJ1-5, with a possible D match to TRBD1 (5 bases). Germline V gene sequence: CDR1 LNHDA, CDR2 SQIVND (reference sequence). Trimming left V 8 bases short and J 11 bases short, with 19 bases between. CDR3 size: 13 residues. The CDR3 DNA reads as TGTGCCAGTGCAAGACAGTCAAAAGAGACCCAGCATTTT. It yields the protein CASARQSKETQHF.

Ten or more counts support this clonotype. The chain uses TRBV6-2 or TRBV6-3 and TRBJ2-1, with D maybe TRBD2 (6 bases). CDR3 size: 14 residues. Germline V lookup: CDR1 MNHEY, CDR2 SVGEGT. Trimming cost V 5 bases and J 5 bases, with 13 bases left between them. The CDR3 loop reads CASSRGLINNEQFF. DNA for the CDR3: TGTGCCAGCAGTCGAGGACTAATAAACAATGAGCAGTTCTTC.

This clonotype has at least ten counts. The chain joins TRBV10-3 to TRBJ2-6; 7 bases line up with TRBD2. J lost 11 bases, V lost 3 bases, and 4 bases had no gene match. The CDR3 covers 13 residues. The germline gives CDR1 ENHRY, CDR2 SYGVKD. The CDR3: CAISDIAGHVLTF. CDR3 DNA: TGTGCCATCAGTGATATAGCGGGTCACGTCCTGACTTTC.